The clone carrying this T cell receptor beta chain was found a few times. Its target is unknown. This sample was included in a study of CD8+ T cells in alopecia areata. General study findings and limits: Under tofacitinib, fewer expanded CD8+ clones appeared among the top 100 scalp clones.

cDNA serving as the sequencing template came from extracted, reverse transcribed RNA. The repertoire was sequenced with immunoSEQ multiplex PCR; TCRdb's copy has only in-frame clones and lacks some. Of around 270,000 clones in the sample, nearly 60% were seen once. Treatment denoted: oral pan-JAK inhibitor, 5-10 mg twice daily. PBMCs provided sorted CD4+ and CD8+ T cells. From germline, CDR1 is MDHEN and CDR2 SYDVKM. The CDR3 totals 13 residues. V was cut by 7 bases and J by 4 bases, with 13 bases left in between. The chain joins TRBV28 to TRBJ1-1; TRBD1 is a possible D gene (5 bases). This sequence originates from a human donor with alopecia areata. The sample was CD4+ T cells sorted from blood, taken at week 24, from a patient treated with tofacitinib. The CDR3 is CASILGGSTEAFF. In DNA, the CDR3 is TGTGCCAGCATCTTGGGGGGGAGCACTGAAGCTTTCTTT.